This record looks at one T cell receptor beta chain sequence and its context. The antigen this receptor binds is unknown. No quality values exist for individual bases; no much larger clone is one base distant. The twin pairs came from the European Cystic Fibrosis Twin and Sibling Study Cohort, a cohort that recruited patients from 150 to 200 CF clinics across 14 European countries. Zygosity and CFTR genotype were verified in-house, and zygosity was tested by multiplex PCR of nine short tandem repeat loci. Peripheral blood was taken from each twin, and clinical parameters were recorded on the day of blood sampling. Phenol/chloroform extraction was used to isolate genomic DNA from peripheral blood cells, and the DNA was then kept in TE buffer at 4 degrees C. These data are taken from a study of monozygotic twins with cystic fibrosis (dated by TCRdb to about 2021). At the level of the whole study: Barcoded libraries were prepared from approximately 3 micrograms of fragmented DNA with around 15 PCR cycles. Ten female and six male twin pairs, aged about 2.0 to 36.4 years (median about 9 years) and mostly children and adolescents, were included in the cohort. Twins were ranked among some 1,000 cohort participants for weight-for-height and FEVPerc (FEV1 disease centile) on the day of blood sampling. TCR beta repertoires were compared within and between 16 monozygotic twin pairs with cystic fibrosis so that genetic influence on V and J gene usage could be assessed. Data for three of the twin pairs had previously been reported in another context.

The germline V gene encodes CDR1 SEHNR and CDR2 FQNEAQ (reference sequence). CDR3 length: 13 amino acids, cysteine to phenylalanine. The retained sequence is limited to the CDR3, 39 bases, with the frame set at the first base. V ends up 4 bases short and J 5 bases short, with an unmatched junction base count of 5. What the authors observed across the whole study: Nucleotide-identical clonotype sharing was significantly higher within monozygotic CF twin pairs than between unrelated CF individuals (P = 0.000026, Mann-Whitney). The cohort was small, and no association was found between shared CDR3 numbers and age, concordance or disease severity. Simpson clonality was generally low (median about 0.01), which suggests a naive-dominated repertoire, and clonality was higher in the most severely affected patients. The greatest similarity to the co-twin was observed for V gene usage in 13 of 16 pairs and for J usage in 8 of 16 pairs, which suggested genetic constraints.

TCR beta CDR3 regions were amplified by multiplex PCR with the immunoSEQ immune profiling system according to the manufacturer's instructions. An Illumina NextSeq system was used to carry out the sequencing. From the authors' description of their analysis: Sequence data were processed on the immunoSEQ Analyzer platform, and clonality was computed as the square root of Simpson's index of productive rearrangements. Jensen-Shannon distance served as the measure of similarity in V and J usage, while OLGA was used to compute CDR3 generation probabilities. The researchers looked up shared CDR3 sequences in the immuneACCESS database (August 2020) and in VDJdb (December 2020). Entries here come from immuneACCESS through TCRdb and include only in-frame sequences with V and J called. Some clones fail to appear in such tables; in the studies checked, an unresolved V gene covers under half of the shortfall, and the cause of the remainder is unknown. Clonal size and the V and J genes are those of that table, whereas D and trimming came from the DNA. The sample table records tens of thousands of clones; over 60% of these occur just once. The ten largest clones take up 0.7% to 1% of the sample.

The rearrangement joined TRBV7-9 to TRBJ2-7; TRBD2 aligns with 7 central bases. The sequence was collected from a girl aged 10 to 17 with cystic fibrosis. Sequencing used blood. The DNA reads as follows: TGTGCCAGCAGCTCAAGCGGGGTCGACGAGCAGTACTTC. This yields the protein CASSSSGVDEQYF.